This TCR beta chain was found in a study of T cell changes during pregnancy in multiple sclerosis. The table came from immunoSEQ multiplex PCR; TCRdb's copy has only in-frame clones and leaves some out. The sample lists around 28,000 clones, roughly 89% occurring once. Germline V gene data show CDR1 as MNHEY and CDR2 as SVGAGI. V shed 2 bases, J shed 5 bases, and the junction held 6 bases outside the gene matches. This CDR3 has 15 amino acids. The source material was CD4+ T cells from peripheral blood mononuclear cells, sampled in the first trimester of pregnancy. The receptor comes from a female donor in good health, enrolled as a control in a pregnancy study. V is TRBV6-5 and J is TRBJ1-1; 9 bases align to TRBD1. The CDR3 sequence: CASSYQGQGETEAFF. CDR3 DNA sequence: TGTGCCAGCAGTTACCAGGGACAGGGCGAAACTGAAGCTTTCTTT.